These 7 T cell receptor beta chains originate from one sample sequenced in a study of molecular identifiers for immune sequencing clone quantification (dated by TCRdb to the late 2010s). The library was generated by PCR. This sample was sequenced with an Illumina MiSeq. TCRdb's own reprocessing of the public reads used fastp at Q25 and MiXCR and kept productive beta chains. Rows with one shared CDR3 protein collapse into an entry with the most common genes and DNA. This sample gives 20,000 or so distinct CDR3 sequences in total; 21% of them show up just once. The top ten clonotypes cover 6.4% of the sample. Sequencing input: naive CD8+ T cells from blood, with Jurkat cell RNA spiked in. The intended sense of this specimen's cell subset or site label: FACS-sorted CD8+CD4-CCR7+CD45RA+ naive T cells. These receptors were taken from a human donor in good health. Some libraries in this study had Jurkat cell RNA spiked in.

This clonotype was detected only once. This chain connects TRBV28 to TRBJ2-1; D is possibly TRBD2 (5 bases). The CDR3 covers 12 residues. Trimming took off 6 bases at V and 10 bases at J, with 13 bases between the two ends. Germline-derived CDR1 and CDR2 are MDHEN and SYDVKM. DNA for the CDR3: TGTGCCAGCAGCCTCCTTAGCGTCGAGCAGTTCTTC. It encodes CASSLLSVEQFF.

With respect to this clonotype: Possible read error: a much larger clone is one base away. Without the conserved terminal phenylalanine or tryptophan, this CDR3 likely stems from a read error. The chain carries TRBV6-6 and TRBJ1-1; no definite D call. This CDR3 contains 12 residues. The V and J ends lost 5 bases and 3 bases respectively, with 7 bases between them. CDR1 is MNHNY and CDR2 is SVGAGI in the germline V gene (reference sequence). CDR3: CASSGWDTEAFL. The CDR3 nucleotides are TGTGCCAGCAGTGGTTGGGACACTGAAGCTTTCCTT.

As concerns this clonotype: This may come from a read error, since a much larger clone is one base off. The gene calls are TRBV7-9 and TRBJ2-7, with 12 bases aligning to TRBD2. This CDR3 spans 18 amino acids. The germline V gene encodes CDR1 SEHNR and CDR2 FQNEAQ (reference sequence). The CDR3 bases are TGTGCCGGCAGCTTGCCACCCGGTTCCGGGACTAGCGGGTACGAGCAGTACTTC. As protein: CAGSLPPGSGTSGYEQYF.

This clonotype was recorded many times. The chain is built from TRBV10-3 and TRBJ1-2; D uncertain. The CDR3 runs to 16 residues. V lost 0 bases to trimming and J lost 4 bases, with 15 bases between them. From germline, CDR1 is ENHRY and CDR2 SYGVKD. This CDR3 reads CAISESSLRASYGYTF. CDR3 nucleotides: TGTGCCATCAGTGAGTCGAGCCTCCGGGCCAGCTATGGCTACACCTTC.

This clonotype was detected many times. V and J are TRBV27 and TRBJ2-3; 11 positions agree with TRBD2. CDR3 size: 17 residues. V dropped 5 bases and J dropped 2; count of bases not matched to a gene: 9. The germline CDR1 and CDR2 sequences are MNHEY and SMNVEV (reference sequence). This CDR3 is CASSIAGGPLITDTQYF. The CDR3, as DNA: TGTGCCAGCAGTATAGCGGGAGGGCCGTTGATCACAGATACGCAGTATTTT.

This clonotype was seen repeatedly, ten times or more. The genes are TRBV20-1 and TRBJ2-1; D ambiguous. CDR3 size: 8 residues. Trimming took off 3 bases at V and 12 bases at J, with 3 bases between the two ends. Per the germline V gene, CDR1 is DFQATT and CDR2 is SNEGSKA (reference sequence). The CDR3, as DNA: TGCAGTGCTAGTGGGCAGTTCTTC. Its translation is CSASGQFF.

Judged by abundance, this clonotype is medium-sized (0.01 to 0.1%). An end of the junction does not agree with germline; a read error may underlie this. The rearrangement links TRBV2 to TRBJ2-3, with a possible D match to TRBD2 (6 bases). The CDR3 spans 13 residues. CDR1 SNHLY and CDR2 FYNNEI come from the germline V gene. Written as DNA, the CDR3 is TGCGCGTCGCTAGCGACCTACACAGATACGCAGTATTTT. Amino acids: CASLATYTDTQYF.